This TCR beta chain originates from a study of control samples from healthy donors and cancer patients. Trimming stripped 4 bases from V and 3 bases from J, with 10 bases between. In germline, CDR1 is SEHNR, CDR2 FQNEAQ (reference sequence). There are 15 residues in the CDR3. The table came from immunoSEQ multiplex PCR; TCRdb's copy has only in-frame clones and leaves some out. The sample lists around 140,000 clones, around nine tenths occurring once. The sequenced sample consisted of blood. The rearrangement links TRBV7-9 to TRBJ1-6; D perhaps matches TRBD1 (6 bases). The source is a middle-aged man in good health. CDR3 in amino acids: CASSWTAIYNSPLHF. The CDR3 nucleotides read TGTGCCAGCAGCTGGACAGCCATCTATAATTCACCCCTCCACTTT.